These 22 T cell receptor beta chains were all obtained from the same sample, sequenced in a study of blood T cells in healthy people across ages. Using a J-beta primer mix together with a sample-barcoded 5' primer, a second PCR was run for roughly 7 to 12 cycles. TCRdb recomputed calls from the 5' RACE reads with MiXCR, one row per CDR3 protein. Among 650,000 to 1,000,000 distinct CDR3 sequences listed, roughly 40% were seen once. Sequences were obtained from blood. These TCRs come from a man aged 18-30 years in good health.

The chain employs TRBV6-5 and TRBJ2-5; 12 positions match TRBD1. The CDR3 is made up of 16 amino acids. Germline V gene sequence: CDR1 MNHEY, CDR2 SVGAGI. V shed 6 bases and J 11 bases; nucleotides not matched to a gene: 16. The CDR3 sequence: CASRPDPGQGATEQYF. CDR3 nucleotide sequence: TGTGCCAGCAGACCGGATCCGGGACAGGGGGCTACTGAGCAGTACTTC.

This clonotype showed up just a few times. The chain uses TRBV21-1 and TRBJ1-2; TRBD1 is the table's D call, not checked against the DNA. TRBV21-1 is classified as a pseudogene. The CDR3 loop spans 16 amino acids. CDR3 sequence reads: CASPRFFRALDYGYTF. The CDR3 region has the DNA TGTGCCAGCCCGAGGTTCTTCAGGGCGTTGGACTATGGCTACACCTTC.

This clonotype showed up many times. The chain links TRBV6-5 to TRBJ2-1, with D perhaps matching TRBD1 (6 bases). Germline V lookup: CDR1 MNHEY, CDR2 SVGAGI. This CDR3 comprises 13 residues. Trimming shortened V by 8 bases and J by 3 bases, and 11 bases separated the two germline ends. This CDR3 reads CASGGRVYNEQFF. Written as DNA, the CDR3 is TGTGCCAGCGGGGGCAGGGTCTACAATGAGCAGTTCTTC.

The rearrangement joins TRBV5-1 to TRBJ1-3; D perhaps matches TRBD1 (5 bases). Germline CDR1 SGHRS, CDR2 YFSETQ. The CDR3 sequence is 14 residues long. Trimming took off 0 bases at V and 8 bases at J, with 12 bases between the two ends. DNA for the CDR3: TGCGCCAGCAGCTTGGAGCAGGGCCGCGACACCATATATTTT. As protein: CASSLEQGRDTIYF.

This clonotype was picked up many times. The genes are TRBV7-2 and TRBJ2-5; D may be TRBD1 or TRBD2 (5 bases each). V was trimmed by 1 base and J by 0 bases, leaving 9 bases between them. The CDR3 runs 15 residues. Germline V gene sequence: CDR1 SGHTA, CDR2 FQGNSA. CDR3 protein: CASSLGGADQETQYF. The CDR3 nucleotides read TGTGCCAGCAGCTTAGGAGGGGCAGACCAAGAGACCCAGTACTTC.

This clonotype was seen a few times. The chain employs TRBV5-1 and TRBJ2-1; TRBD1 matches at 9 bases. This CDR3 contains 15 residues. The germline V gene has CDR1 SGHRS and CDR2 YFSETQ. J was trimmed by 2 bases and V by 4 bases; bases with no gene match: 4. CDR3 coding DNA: TGCGCCAGCAGCACAACAGGGGGCCCCTACAATGAGCAGTTCTTC. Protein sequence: CASSTTGGPYNEQFF.

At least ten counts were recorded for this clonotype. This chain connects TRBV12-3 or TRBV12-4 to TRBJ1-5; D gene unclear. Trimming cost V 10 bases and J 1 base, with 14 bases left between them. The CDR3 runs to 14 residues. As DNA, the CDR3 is TGTGCCACGGCAGCGGATTTGAGCAATCAGCCCCAGCATTTT. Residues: CATAADLSNQPQHF.

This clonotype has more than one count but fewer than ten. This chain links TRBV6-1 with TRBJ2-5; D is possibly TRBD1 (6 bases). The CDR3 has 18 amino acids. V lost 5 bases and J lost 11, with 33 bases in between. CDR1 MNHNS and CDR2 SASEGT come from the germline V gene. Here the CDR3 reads CASSTTQGKATLDNEQYF. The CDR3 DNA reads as TGTGCCAGCAGTACGACTCAGGGGAAGGCCACTCTAGACAATGAGCAGTACTTC.

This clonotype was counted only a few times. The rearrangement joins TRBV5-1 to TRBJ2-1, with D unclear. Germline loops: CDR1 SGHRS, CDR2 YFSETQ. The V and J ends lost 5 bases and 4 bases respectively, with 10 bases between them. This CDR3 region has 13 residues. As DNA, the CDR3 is TGCGCCAGCAGACCGGACGAGTACAATGAGCAGTTCTTC. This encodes CASRPDEYNEQFF.

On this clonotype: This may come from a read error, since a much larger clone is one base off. CDR3 in DNA: TGCGCCAGCAGCCAAGAAGGGGCAACAGGAACGGGCCACACCTTC. It translates to CASSQEGATGTGHTF. The chain carries TRBV4-3 and TRBJ1-2, with D perhaps TRBD1 (5 bases). V was clipped by 0 bases and J by 12 bases, with 20 bases between them. The germline V gene encodes CDR1 LGHNA and CDR2 YSLEER. CDR3 length: 15 residues.

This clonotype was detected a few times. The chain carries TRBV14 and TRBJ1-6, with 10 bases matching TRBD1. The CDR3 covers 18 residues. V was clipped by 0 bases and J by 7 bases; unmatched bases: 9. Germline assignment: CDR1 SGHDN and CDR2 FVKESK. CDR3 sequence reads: CASSQDYDRGLGNSPLHF. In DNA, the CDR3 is TGTGCCAGCAGCCAAGACTACGACAGGGGGCTAGGGAATTCACCCCTCCACTTT.

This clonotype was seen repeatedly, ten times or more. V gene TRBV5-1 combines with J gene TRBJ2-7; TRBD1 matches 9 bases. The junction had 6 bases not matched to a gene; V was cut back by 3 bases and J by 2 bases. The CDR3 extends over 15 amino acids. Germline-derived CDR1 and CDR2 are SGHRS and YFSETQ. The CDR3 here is CASSSGQGFPYEQYF. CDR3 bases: TGCGCCAGCAGCTCGGGACAGGGTTTTCCCTACGAGCAGTACTTC.

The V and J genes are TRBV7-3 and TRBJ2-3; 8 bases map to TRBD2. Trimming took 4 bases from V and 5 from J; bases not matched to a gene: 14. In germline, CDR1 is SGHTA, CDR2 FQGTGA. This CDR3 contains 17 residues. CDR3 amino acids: CASSSQPGTRSGDTQYF. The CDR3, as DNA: TGTGCCAGCAGCTCACAACCCGGGACTAGATCAGGAGATACGCAGTATTTT.

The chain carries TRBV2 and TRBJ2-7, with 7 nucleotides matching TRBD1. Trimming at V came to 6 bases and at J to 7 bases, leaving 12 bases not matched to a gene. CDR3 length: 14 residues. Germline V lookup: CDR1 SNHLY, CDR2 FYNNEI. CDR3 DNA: TGTGCCAGCAGCAGACAGGGCAGCTACTGGGAGCAGTACTTC. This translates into CASSRQGSYWEQYF.

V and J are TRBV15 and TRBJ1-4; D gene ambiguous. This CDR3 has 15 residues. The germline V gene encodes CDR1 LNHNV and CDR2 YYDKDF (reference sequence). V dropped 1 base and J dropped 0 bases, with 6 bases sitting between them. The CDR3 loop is CATSRALSTNEKLFF. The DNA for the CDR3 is TGTGCCACCAGCAGAGCCCTCTCAACTAATGAAAAACTGTTTTTT.

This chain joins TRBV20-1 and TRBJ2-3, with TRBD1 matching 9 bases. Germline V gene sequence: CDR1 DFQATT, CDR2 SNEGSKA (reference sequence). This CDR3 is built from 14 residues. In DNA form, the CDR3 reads TGCAGCGCTGTCCGGGACAGGGTAACAGATACGCAGTATTTT. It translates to CSAVRDRVTDTQYF.

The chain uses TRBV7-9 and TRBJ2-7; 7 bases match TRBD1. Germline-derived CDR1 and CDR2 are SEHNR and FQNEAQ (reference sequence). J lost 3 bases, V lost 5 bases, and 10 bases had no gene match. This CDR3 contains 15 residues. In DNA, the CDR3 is TGTGCCAGCAGCCCACCCGGGACAGAGAACTACGAGCAGTACTTC. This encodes CASSPPGTENYEQYF. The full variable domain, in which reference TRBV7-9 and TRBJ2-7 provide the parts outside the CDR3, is DTGVSQNPRHKITKRGQNVTFRCDPISEHNRLYWYRQTLGQGPEFLTYFQNEAQLEKSRLLSDRFSAERPKGSFSTLEIQRTEQGDSAMYLCASSPPGTENYEQYFGPGTRLTVT.

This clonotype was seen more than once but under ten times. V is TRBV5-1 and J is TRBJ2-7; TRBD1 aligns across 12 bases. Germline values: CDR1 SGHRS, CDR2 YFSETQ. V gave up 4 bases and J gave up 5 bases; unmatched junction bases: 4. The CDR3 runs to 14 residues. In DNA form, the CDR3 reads TGCGCCAGCAGCATAGGGACAGGGGGCGACGAGCAGTACTTC. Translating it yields CASSIGTGGDEQYF. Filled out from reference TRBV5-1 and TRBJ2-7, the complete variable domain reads KAGVTQTPRYLIKTRGQQVTLSCSPISGHRSVSWYQQTPGQGLQFLFEYFSETQRNKGNFPGRFSGRQFSNSRSEMNVSTLELGDSALYLCASSIGTGGDEQYFGPGTRLTVT.

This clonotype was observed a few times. Here the CDR3 DNA reads TGTGCCAGCAGTCTTTGGGGACAGTCCTACAATGAGCAGTTCTTC. It is translated as CASSLWGQSYNEQFF. This sequence joins TRBV27 and TRBJ2-1, with 7 nucleotides matching TRBD1. V lost 5 bases and J lost 1; bases outside the gene matches: 5. The germline gives CDR1 MNHEY, CDR2 SMNVEV (reference sequence). The CDR3 consists of 15 residues.

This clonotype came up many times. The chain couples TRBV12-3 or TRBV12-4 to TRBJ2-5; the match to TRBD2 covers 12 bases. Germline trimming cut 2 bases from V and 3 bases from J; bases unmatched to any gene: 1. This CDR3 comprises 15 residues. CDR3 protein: CASSLRTSGEETQYF. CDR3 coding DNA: TGTGCCAGCAGTTTACGGACTAGCGGGGAAGAGACCCAGTACTTC.

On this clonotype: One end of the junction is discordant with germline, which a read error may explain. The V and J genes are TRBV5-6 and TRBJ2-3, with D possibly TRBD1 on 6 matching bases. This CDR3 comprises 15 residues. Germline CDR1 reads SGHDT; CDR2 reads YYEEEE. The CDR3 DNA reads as TGTGCCGGCAGCGTTCAGGGGTTTTCCACAGATACGCAGTATTTT. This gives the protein CAGSVQGFSTDTQYF. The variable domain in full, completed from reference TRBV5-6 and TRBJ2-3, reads DAGVTQSPTHLIKTRGQQVTLRCSPKSGHDTVSWYQQALGQGPQFIFQYYEEEERQRGNFPDRFSGHQFPNYSSELNVNALLLGDSALYLCAGSVQGFSTDTQYFGPGTRLTVL.

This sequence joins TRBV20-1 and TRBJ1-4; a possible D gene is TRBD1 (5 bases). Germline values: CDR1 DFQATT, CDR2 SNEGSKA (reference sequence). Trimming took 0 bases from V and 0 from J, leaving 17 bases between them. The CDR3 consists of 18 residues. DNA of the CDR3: TGCAGTGCTAGAGACGGGTCTAGGGGTTGGGCAACTAATGAAAAACTGTTTTTT. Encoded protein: CSARDGSRGWATNEKLFF.